This T cell receptor (beta chain) was found in a study of somatic mutations in cytotoxic T cells in rheumatoid arthritis. At the level of the study: Patients gave 30 ml EDTA peripheral blood immediately after diagnosis, prior to starting treatment.

As concerns this clone: The antigen is undetermined.

Study results and caveats: No antigen targets were known for the expanded CD8+ clones.

Assay: immunoSEQ multiplex PCR; the TCRdb copy retains only in-frame clones and omits some. The data show 14,000 or so clones, around 70% seen once. This CDR3 is 13 amino acids long. The germline gives CDR1 MNHEY, CDR2 SVGAGI. V trimming: 7 bases; J trimming: 3 bases; junction bases outside the gene matches: 5. The sequence derives from an adult with rheumatoid arthritis. The sample taken for sequencing was CD8+ T cells sorted from blood. The V call is TRBV6-5, the J call TRBJ2-7; 8 bases align to TRBD1. The CDR3 region has the DNA TGTGCCAGCACTTCGGGACAGGTCTACGAGCAGTACTTC. It translates to CASTSGQVYEQYF.